A single sample is the source of the 14 T cell receptor beta chains below, sequenced in a study of blood T cells in healthy people across ages. Alongside a J-beta primer mix, a sample-barcoded 5' primer served in a second PCR lasting roughly 7 to 11 cycles. Via MiXCR, TCRdb re-called the 5' RACE reads, giving one row per CDR3 protein. The repertoire holds around 800,000 distinct CDR3 sequences, about 59% seen once, with 28% in the top ten. The sample taken for sequencing was blood. Receptors originate from a young man in good health.

This clonotype came up many times. The gene calls are TRBV20-1 and TRBJ2-1; tentative D call: TRBD1 (8 bases). CDR1 is DFQATT and CDR2 is SNEGSKA in the germline V gene (reference sequence). V shed 5 bases and J shed 9 bases, with 14 bases lying between them. The length of the CDR3 is 12 residues. CDR3 in DNA: TGCAGTGCTCCGGACAGGGAGGGTGAGCAGTTCTTC. It specifies CSAPDREGEQFF.

V is TRBV9 and J is TRBJ2-3; a weak D match, TRBD2 (6 bases). The V end lost 4 bases, the J end lost 2 bases, and 17 bases lay between the germline ends. CDR3 length: 16 amino acids. Per the germline V gene, CDR1 is SGDLS and CDR2 is YYNGEE. The CDR3, as DNA: TGTGCCAGCAGCTCCAACACCGGGGGAACCACAGATACGCAGTATTTT. It encodes CASSSNTGGTTDTQYF. Drawing the rest from reference TRBV9 and TRBJ2-3, the complete variable domain is DSGVTQTPKHLITATGQRVTLRCSPRSGDLSVYWYQQSLDQGLQFLIQYYNGEERAKGNILERFSAQQFPDLHSELNLSSLELGDSALYFCASSSNTGGTTDTQYFGPGTRLTVL.

The J gene is TRBJ1-6, the V gene TRBV4-3, with 7 bases identical to TRBD1. The CDR3 is 16 residues long. Germline CDR1 and CDR2: LGHNA and YSLEER. With V trimmed by 3 bases and J by 10 bases, 12 bases remained unmatched. CDR3 nucleotides: TGCGCCAGCAGCCAGACGACAGGGAGCCCTCTCTCACCCCTCCACTTT. As protein: CASSQTTGSPLSPLHF.

The chain is built from TRBV10-3 and TRBJ2-7; possible D gene TRBD1, 6 bases. This CDR3 has 13 residues. CDR1 and CDR2 from the germline V gene are ENHRY and SYGVKD. V shed 8 bases and J shed 2 bases, with 13 bases lying between them. CDR3 protein: CAIATGTTYEQYF. As DNA, the CDR3 is TGTGCCATCGCTACCGGGACAACCTACGAGCAGTACTTC.

J is TRBJ2-4 and V is TRBV20-1, with D maybe TRBD1 (5 bases). TRBJ2-7 matches the DNA end more closely, so the J call is doubtful. The CDR3 sequence is 15 residues long. Germline V gives CDR1 DFQATT, CDR2 SNEGSKA (reference sequence). In nucleotides, the CDR3 is TGCAGTGCTGGAGCCCCAAGCAAGGGGACCTACGAGCAGTACTTC. Translating gives CSAGAPSKGTYEQYF.

The chain employs TRBV12-3 or TRBV12-4 and TRBJ2-3, with unresolved D. The CDR3 is 12 amino acids. Trimming left V 8 bases short and J 2 bases short, with 8 bases between. In nucleotides, the CDR3 is TGTGCCAGCTCGGTGCACACAGATACGCAGTATTTT. Residues: CASSVHTDTQYF.

This clonotype was found a few times. J is TRBJ2-4 and V is TRBV3-1; D perhaps matches TRBD1 (6 bases). The germline V gene has CDR1 LGHDT and CDR2 YNNKEL (reference sequence). The CDR3 extends over 13 amino acids. V shed 4 bases and J shed 8 bases, with 12 bases lying between them. The CDR3 reads CASSPGPGDIQYF. CDR3 nucleotides: TGTGCCAGCAGCCCAGGACCAGGGGACATTCAGTACTTC.

This chain connects TRBV14 to TRBJ2-5, with no clear D. The end of the DNA is better explained by TRBJ2-7, so the J call may be wrong. The CDR3 has 13 residues. Germline V CDR1 and CDR2: SGHDN, FVKESK. Here the CDR3 DNA reads TGTGCCAGCAGCCAAGAAAGGGTGGGCGAGCAGTACTTC. Its translation is CASSQERVGEQYF.

This clonotype was counted only a few times. This chain uses TRBV4-2 with TRBJ2-5; 7 bases agree with TRBD2. Germline loops: CDR1 LGHNA, CDR2 YNFKEQ. This CDR3 has 15 residues. The V gene end was trimmed by 4 bases and the J gene end by 4 bases; junction bases not matched to a gene: 9. The CDR3 protein is CASSPESASGETQYF. In DNA form, the CDR3 reads TGTGCCAGCAGCCCAGAATCAGCTAGCGGAGAGACCCAGTACTTC.

The chain joins TRBV4-3 to TRBJ1-2; a possible D gene is TRBD1 (6 bases). Germline-derived CDR1 and CDR2 are LGHNA and YSLEER. Trimming took 4 bases from V and 10 from J, leaving 16 bases between them. This CDR3 contains 13 residues. The CDR3 bases are TGCGCCAGCAGCCGAGCAGGGGCAAATACCTACACCTTC. Its translation is CASSRAGANTYTF.

Points on this clonotype: One junction end does not reproduce the germline sequence, and a read error may be involved. J is TRBJ2-5 and V is TRBV6-6, with D possibly matching TRBD1 (5 bases). The CDR3 sequence is 14 residues long. CDR1 and CDR2 from the germline V gene are MNHNY and SVGAGI (reference sequence). The CDR3 DNA is TGTGCCAGCAGCACTTCAGGGTACCAAGAGACCCGGTACTTC. This codes for CASSTSGYQETRYF.

This clonotype occurred many times. The chain combines TRBV29-1 with TRBJ2-1, with 10 bases that match TRBD1. The CDR3 is made up of 12 amino acids. V lost 7 bases, J lost 5 bases, and 2 bases stayed unmatched. Germline CDR1 SQVTM, CDR2 ANQGSEA. The CDR3 sequence is CSGGQGNNEQFF. In nucleotides, the CDR3 is TGCAGCGGGGGACAGGGGAACAATGAGCAGTTCTTC.

This clonotype occurred a few times. This chain joins TRBV20-1 and TRBJ2-7, with D uncertain. CDR1 and CDR2 (germline): DFQATT, SNEGSKA (reference sequence). There are 12 residues in the CDR3. V was trimmed by 1 base and J by 9 bases, leaving 13 bases between them. This CDR3 is CSARVLGFVQYF. CDR3 coding DNA: TGCAGTGCTAGAGTTCTTGGCTTTGTGCAGTACTTC.

The J gene is TRBJ2-7, the V gene TRBV14; possibly TRBD1 for D (6 bases). V dropped 2 bases and J dropped 10 bases, with 21 bases sitting between them. The CDR3 runs 15 residues. Germline V gene sequence: CDR1 SGHDN, CDR2 FVKESK. The chain's CDR3 is CASSQQPSSDSRQYF. The CDR3 DNA reads TGTGCCAGCAGCCAACAACCGTCGTCGGACAGCCGTCAGTACTTC.